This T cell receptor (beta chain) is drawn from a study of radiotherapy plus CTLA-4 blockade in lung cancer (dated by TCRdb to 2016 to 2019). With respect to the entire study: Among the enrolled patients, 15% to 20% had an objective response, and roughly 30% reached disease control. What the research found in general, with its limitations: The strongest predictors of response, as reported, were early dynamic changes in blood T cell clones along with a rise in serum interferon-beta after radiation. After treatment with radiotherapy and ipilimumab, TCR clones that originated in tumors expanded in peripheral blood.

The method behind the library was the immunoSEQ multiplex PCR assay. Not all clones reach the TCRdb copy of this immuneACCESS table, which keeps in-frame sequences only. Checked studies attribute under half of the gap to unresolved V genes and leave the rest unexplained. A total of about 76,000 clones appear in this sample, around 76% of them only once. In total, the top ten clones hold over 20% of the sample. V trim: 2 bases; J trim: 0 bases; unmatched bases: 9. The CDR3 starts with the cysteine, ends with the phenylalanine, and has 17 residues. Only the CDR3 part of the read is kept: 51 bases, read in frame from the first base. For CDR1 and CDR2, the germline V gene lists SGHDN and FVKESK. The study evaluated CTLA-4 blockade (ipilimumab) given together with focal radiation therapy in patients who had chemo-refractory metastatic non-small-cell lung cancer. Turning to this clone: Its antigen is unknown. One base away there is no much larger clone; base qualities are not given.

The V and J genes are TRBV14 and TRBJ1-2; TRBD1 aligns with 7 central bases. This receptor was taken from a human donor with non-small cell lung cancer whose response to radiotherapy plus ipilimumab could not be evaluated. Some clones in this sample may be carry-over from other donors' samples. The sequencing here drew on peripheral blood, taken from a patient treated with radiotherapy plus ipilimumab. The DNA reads TGTGCCAGCAGCCAATTTTTACAGGGGAATGCTAACTATGGCTACACCTTC. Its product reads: CASSQFLQGNANYGYTF. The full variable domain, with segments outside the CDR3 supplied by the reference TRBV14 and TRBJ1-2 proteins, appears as EAGVTQFPSHSVIEKGQTVTLRCDPISGHDNLYWYRRVMGKEIKFLLHFVKESKQDESGMPNNRFLAERTGGTYSTLKVQPAELEDSGVYFCASSQFLQGNANYGYTFGSGTRLTVV.